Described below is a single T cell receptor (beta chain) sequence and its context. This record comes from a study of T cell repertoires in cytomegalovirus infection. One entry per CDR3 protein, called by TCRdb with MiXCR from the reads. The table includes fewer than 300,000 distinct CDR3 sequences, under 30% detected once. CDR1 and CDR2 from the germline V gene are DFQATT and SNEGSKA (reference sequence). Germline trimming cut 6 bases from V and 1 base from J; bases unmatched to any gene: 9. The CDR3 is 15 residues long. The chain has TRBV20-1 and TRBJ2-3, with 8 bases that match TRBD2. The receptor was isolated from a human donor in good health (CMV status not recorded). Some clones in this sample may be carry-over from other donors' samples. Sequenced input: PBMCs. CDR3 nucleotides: TGCAGTGCCACCCCTCCGCGGGGGGGCACAGATACGCAGTATTTT. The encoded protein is CSATPPRGGTDTQYF.